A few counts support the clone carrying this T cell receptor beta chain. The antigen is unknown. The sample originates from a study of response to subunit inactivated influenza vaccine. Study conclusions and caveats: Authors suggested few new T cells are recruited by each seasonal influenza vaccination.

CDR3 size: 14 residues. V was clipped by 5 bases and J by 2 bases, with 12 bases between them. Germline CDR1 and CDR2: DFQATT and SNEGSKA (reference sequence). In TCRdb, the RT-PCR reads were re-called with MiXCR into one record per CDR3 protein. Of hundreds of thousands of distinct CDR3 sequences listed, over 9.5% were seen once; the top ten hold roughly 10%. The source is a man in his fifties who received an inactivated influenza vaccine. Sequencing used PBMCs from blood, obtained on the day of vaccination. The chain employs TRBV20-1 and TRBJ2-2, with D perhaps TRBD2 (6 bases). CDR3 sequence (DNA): TGCAGTGCTCCCGTGCGGGGAAACACCGGGGAGCTGTTTTTT. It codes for CSAPVRGNTGELFF.